This note documents a single TCR beta chain sequence. This record comes from a study of blood T cell repertoires in COVID-19. TCRdb keeps only in-frame clones here, not all; method: immunoSEQ multiplex PCR. The sample records 200,000 to 250,000 clones, about 80% being singletons. Per germline, CDR1 SGHRS and CDR2 YFSETQ. This CDR3 spans 15 amino acids. V lost 0 bases to trimming and J lost 0 bases, with 9 bases between them. The clonotype comes from a man in his sixties who had recovered from COVID-19. The chain uses TRBV5-1 and TRBJ1-1; no clear D. The material sequenced was PBMCs or T cells enriched from blood (not recorded which). In nucleotides, the CDR3 is TGCGCCAGCAGCTTGGGTGGTCAGTTGAACACTGAAGCTTTCTTT. Amino acid sequence: CASSLGGQLNTEAFF.